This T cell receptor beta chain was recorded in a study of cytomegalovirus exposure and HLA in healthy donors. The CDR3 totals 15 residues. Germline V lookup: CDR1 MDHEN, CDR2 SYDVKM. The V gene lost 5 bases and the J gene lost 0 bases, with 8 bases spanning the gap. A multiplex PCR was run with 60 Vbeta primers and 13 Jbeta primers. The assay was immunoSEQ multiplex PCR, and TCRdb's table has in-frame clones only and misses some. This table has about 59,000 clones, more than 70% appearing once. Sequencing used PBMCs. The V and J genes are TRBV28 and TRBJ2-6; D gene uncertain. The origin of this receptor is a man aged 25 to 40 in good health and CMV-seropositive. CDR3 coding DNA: TGTGCCAGCAGTCCTCGGTCCTCTGGGGCCAACGTCCTGACTTTC. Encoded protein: CASSPRSSGANVLTF.